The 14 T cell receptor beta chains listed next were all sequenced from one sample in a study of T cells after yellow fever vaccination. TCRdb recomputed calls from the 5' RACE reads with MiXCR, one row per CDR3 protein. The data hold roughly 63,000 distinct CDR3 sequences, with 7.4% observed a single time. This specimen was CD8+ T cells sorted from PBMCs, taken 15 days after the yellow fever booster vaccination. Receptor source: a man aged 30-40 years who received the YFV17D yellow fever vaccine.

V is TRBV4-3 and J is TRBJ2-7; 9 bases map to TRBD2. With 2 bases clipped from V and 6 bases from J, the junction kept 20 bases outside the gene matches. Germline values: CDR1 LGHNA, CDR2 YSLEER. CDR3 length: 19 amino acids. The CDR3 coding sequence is TGCGCCAGCAGCCAAAGGTACGAGCGGGAGGCCCTGGGGGGTCGCGAGCAGTACTTC. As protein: CASSQRYEREALGGREQYF.

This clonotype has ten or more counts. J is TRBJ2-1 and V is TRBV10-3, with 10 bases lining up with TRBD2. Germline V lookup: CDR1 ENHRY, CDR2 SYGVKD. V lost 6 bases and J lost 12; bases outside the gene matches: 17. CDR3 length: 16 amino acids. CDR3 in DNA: TGTGCCATCAGCTTCCTTCCCGGGACTAGCGAGATAGGGCAGTTCTTC. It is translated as CAISFLPGTSEIGQFF.

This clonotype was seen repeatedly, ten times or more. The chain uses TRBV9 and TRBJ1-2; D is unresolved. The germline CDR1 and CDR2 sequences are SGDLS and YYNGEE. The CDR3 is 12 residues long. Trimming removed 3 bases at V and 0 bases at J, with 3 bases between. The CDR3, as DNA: TGTGCCAGCAGCGGACCTAACTATGGCTACACCTTC. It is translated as CASSGPNYGYTF. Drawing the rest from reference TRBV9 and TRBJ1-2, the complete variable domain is DSGVTQTPKHLITATGQRVTLRCSPRSGDLSVYWYQQSLDQGLQFLIQYYNGEERAKGNILERFSAQQFPDLHSELNLSSLELGDSALYFCASSGPNYGYTFGSGTRLTVV.

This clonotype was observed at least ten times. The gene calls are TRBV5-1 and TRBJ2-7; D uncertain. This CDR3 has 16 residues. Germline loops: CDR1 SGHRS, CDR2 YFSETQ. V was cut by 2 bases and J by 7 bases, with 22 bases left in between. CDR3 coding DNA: TGCGCCAGCAGCTTAGAGTTACTCGGACCTCGACGAGAGCAGTACTTC. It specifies CASSLELLGPRREQYF.

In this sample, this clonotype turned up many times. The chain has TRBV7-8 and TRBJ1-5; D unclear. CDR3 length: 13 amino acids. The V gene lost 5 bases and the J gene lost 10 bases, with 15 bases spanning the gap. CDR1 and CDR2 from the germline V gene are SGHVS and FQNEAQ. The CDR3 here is CASSRFFDRPQHF. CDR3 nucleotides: TGTGCCAGCAGCAGGTTCTTCGATCGCCCCCAGCATTTT.

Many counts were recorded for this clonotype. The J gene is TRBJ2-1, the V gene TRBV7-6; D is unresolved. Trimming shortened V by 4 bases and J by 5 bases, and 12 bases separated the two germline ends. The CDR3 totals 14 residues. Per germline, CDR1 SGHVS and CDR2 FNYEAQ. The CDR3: CASSSPPRNNEQFF. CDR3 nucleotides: TGTGCCAGCAGCTCCCCACCCCGGAACAATGAGCAGTTCTTC.

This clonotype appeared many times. CDR3 in amino acids: CASQSGTQNNEQFF. Here the CDR3 DNA reads TGTGCCAGCCAAAGCGGGACACAGAACAATGAGCAGTTCTTC. The chain employs TRBV27 and TRBJ2-1; a weak D match, TRBD2 (7 bases). Per germline, CDR1 MNHEY and CDR2 SMNVEV (reference sequence). The V end was cut by 8 bases, the J end by 5 bases, with 16 bases between. The CDR3 has 14 amino acids.

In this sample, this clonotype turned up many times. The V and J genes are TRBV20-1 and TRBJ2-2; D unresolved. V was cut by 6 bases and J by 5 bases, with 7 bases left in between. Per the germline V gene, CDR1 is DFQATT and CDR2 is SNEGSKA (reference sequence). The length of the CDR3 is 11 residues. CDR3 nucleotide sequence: TGCAGTGCCACCACTACCGGGGAGCTGTTTTTT. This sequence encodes CSATTTGELFF.

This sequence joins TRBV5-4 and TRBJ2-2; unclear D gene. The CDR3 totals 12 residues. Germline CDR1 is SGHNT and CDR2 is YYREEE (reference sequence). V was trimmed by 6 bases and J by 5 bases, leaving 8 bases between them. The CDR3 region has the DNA TGTGCCAGCACGCTACCTACCGGGGAGCTGTTTTTT. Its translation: CASTLPTGELFF.

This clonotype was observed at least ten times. The CDR3 DNA reads TGTGCCACCAGTGCCGTGATGCGGGGAGGGATTAGCAATCAGCCCCAGCATTTT. This sequence encodes CATSAVMRGGISNQPQHF. The J gene is TRBJ1-5, the V gene TRBV24-1; no clear D. The CDR3 has 18 residues. Germline-derived CDR1 and CDR2 are KGHDR and SFDVKD. V was cut by 5 bases and J by 0 bases, with 19 bases left in between.

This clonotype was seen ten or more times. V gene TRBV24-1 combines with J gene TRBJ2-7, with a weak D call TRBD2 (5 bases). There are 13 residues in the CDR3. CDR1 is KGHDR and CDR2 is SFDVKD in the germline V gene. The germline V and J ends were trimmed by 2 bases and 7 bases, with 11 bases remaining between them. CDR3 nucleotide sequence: TGTGCCACCAGTGATTCACGAGGGATAGAGCAGTACTTC. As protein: CATSDSRGIEQYF.

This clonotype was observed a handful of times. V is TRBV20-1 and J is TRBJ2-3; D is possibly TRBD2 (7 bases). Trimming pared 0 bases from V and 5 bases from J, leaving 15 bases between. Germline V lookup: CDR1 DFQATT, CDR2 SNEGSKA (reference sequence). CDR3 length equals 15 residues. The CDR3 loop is CSARDLGLGGDTQYF. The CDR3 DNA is TGCAGTGCTAGAGATTTAGGACTAGGGGGAGATACGCAGTATTTT.

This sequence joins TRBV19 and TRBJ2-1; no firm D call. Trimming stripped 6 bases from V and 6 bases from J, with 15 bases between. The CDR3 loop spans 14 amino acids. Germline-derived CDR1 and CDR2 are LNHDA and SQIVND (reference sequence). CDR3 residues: CASSQVWQVNEQFF. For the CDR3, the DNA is TGTGCCAGTAGCCAAGTCTGGCAGGTCAATGAGCAGTTCTTC. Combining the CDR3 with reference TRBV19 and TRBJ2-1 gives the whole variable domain DGGITQSPKYLFRKEGQNVTLSCEQNLNHDAMYWYRQDPGQGLRLIYYSQIVNDFQKGDIAEGYSVSREKKESFPLTVTSAQKNPTAFYLCASSQVWQVNEQFFGPGTRLTVL.

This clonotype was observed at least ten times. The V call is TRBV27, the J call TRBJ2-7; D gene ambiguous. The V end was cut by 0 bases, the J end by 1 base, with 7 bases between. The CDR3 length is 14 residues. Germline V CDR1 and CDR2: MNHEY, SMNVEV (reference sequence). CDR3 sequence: CASSLSTPSYEQYF. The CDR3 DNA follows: TGTGCCAGCAGTTTATCGACACCTTCCTACGAGCAGTACTTC.